The entry that follows covers one T cell receptor (beta chain) sequence. Trimming removed 7 bases from V and 5 bases from J; junction bases left unmatched: 10. The length of the CDR3 is 14 residues. The germline gives CDR1 SNHLY, CDR2 FYNNEI. Produced via immunoSEQ multiplex PCR; TCRdb's table is partial and in-frame only. The sample holds fewer than 75,000 clones, 84% seen once. The record originates from a study of PD-L1 blockade in urothelial cancer. Study-wide context: As for prior chemotherapy regimens, patients had received 0 to 3. The study recovered a median of about 150,000 T cells per blood sample.

The TCR was taken from a man between 65 and 85 years old with urothelial cancer. The material was PBMCs, obtained around atezolizumab (anti-PD-L1) treatment. J is TRBJ2-7 and V is TRBV2; TRBD1 matches at 8 bases. For the CDR3, the DNA is TGTGCCAGCACTAAAGACAGGGGCAGGAACGAGCAGTACTTC. This encodes CASTKDRGRNEQYF.